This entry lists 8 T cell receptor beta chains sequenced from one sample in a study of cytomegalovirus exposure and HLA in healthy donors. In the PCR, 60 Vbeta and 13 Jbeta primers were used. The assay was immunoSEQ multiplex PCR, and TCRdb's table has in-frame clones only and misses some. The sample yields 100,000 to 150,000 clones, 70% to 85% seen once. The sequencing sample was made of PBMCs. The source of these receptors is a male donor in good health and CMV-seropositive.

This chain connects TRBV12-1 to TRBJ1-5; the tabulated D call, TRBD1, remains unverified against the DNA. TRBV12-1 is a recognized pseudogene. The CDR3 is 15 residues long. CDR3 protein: CASSFWGSTDQPQHF. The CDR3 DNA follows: TGTGCCAGCAGCTTCTGGGGCTCAACGGATCAGCCCCAGCATTTT.

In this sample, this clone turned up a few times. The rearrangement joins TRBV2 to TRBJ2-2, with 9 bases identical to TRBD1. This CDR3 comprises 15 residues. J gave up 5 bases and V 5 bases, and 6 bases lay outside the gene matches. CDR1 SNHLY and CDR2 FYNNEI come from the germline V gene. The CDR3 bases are TGTGCCAGCAGTTTCCAGACAGGGGGGACCGGGGAGCTGTTTTTT. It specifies CASSFQTGGTGELFF.

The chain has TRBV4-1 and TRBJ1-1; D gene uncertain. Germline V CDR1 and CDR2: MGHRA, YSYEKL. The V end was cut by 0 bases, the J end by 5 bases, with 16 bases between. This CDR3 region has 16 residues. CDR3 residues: CASSQDWVSQRTEAFF. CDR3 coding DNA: TGCGCCAGCAGCCAAGATTGGGTCAGTCAGAGGACTGAAGCTTTCTTT.

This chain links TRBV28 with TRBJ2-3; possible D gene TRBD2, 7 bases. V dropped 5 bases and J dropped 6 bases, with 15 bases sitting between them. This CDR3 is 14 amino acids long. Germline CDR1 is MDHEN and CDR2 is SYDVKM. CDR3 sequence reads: CASSPPSGGDTQYF. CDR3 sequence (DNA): TGTGCCAGCAGTCCGCCATCGGGGGGCGATACGCAGTATTTT.

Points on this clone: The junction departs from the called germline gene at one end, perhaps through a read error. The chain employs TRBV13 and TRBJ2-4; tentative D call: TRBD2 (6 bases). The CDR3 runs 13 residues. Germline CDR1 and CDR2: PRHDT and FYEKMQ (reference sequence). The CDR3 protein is CASRGDSENSQYF. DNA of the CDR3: TGTGCCAGCAGAGGGGACTCTGAAAACAGTCAGTACTTC.

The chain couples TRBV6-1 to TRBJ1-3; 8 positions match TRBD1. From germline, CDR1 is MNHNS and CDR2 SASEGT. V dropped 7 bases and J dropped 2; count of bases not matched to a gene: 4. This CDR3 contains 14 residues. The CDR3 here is CASNPTGAGNTIYF. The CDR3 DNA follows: TGTGCCAGCAACCCGACAGGGGCTGGAAACACCATATATTTT.

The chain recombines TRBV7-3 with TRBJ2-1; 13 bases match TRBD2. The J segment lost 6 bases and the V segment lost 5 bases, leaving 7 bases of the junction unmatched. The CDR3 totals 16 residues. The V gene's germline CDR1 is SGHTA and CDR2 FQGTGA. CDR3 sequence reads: CASSPPGLAGLNEQFF. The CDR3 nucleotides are TGTGCCAGCAGCCCCCCGGGACTAGCGGGACTCAATGAGCAGTTCTTC.

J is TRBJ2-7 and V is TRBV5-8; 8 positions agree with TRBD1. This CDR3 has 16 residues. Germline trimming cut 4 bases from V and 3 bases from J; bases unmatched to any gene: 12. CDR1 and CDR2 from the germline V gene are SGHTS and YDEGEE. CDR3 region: CASSIARDRTIYEQYF. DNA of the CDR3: TGTGCCAGCAGCATTGCCCGGGACAGGACCATCTACGAGCAGTACTTC.